This paragraph reports one T cell receptor (beta chain). The antigen remains undetermined. This sample was taken from a study of human T cells and chemical hapten exposure. Study-level background: Variability of per-sample TCR yields stemmed mainly from small differences in pooled library volume.

TCRdb re-derived calls from the RACE reads in MiXCR, one entry per CDR3 protein. Of under 300,000 distinct CDR3 sequences in the sample, about 8.6% were seen once. Germline assignment: CDR1 SGHTA and CDR2 FQGTGA. The CDR3 runs 15 residues. Deletions cut 3 bases from V and 0 bases from J, with 6 bases between. Time point noted: pre-sensitization, week 0. Treatment defined: therapeutic diphenylcyclopropenone sensitization with weekly scalp DPC. Venepuncture was done earlier than the placement of each patch test. General observations from the study: TCRs exceeding 1 in 1000 frequency stayed unchanged with DPC sensitization.

V is TRBV7-3 and J is TRBJ2-6; D remains ambiguous. This TCR was sampled from a woman between 35 and 50 years old with alopecia areata. Some clones in this sample may be carry-over from other donors' samples. Specimen: whole blood, collected in connection with sensitization to the hapten diphenylcyclopropenone (DPC). This CDR3 reads CASSFPTSGANVLTF. Written as DNA, the CDR3 is TGTGCCAGCAGCTTTCCAACCTCTGGGGCCAACGTCCTGACTTTC.